This TCR beta chain was recorded in a study of cytomegalovirus exposure and HLA in healthy donors. As for the study in general: The Caucasian-associated ancestry cluster contained 65% to 85% of the approximately 410 genotyped donors. Study-wide results and caveats: Researchers counted over 150 TCR beta chains as cytomegalovirus-associated.

As concerns this clone: Its target is not known.

PCR used 60 Vbeta primers and 13 Jbeta primers. Here immunoSEQ multiplex PCR was the method, and the copy in TCRdb shows in-frame clones only, minus some. The sample records about 140,000 clones, around two thirds being singletons. There are 15 residues in the CDR3. Per germline, CDR1 SGDLS and CDR2 YYNGEE. With V trimmed by 2 bases and J by 3 bases, 0 bases remained unmatched. The chain has TRBV9 and TRBJ2-3; 13 nucleotides align to TRBD2. The TCR was taken from a male donor in good health and CMV-seronegative. The sample was PBMCs. CDR3 in DNA: TGTGCCAGCAGCGTGGGACTAGCGGGGACAGATACGCAGTATTTT. Its protein is CASSVGLAGTDTQYF.